This T cell receptor beta chain was identified during a study of blood T cell repertoires in COVID-19. For the study at large: Samples came from the United States, Italy and Spain, spanning acute and convalescent COVID-19. Sources were T cells, B-cell-depleted T cells, or PBMCs; the material itself was cDNA or gDNA.

Original methodology: Amplified reference gene primers provided the basis for estimating nucleated cell counts. Using immunoSEQ multiplex PCR, the repertoire was profiled, and TCRdb retains in-frame clones only, with some absent. V and J calls and clone size are those listed in that table; D and trimming were worked out from the DNA. The sample records fewer than 80,000 clones, roughly four fifths being singletons. Germline assignment: CDR1 SNHLY and CDR2 FYNNEI. CDR3 length equals 13 residues. After removal of 7 bases from V and 5 bases from J, the junction contained 1 base not matched to a gene. The source of this sequence is a woman over 75 with acute or convalescent COVID-19. The sample was peripheral blood. The chain employs TRBV2 and TRBJ2-2; 10 bases fit TRBD2. CDR3 DNA sequence: TGTGCCAGCAAGACTAGCGGGACCGGGGAGCTGTTTTTT. Protein sequence: CASKTSGTGELFF.